This TCR beta chain originates from a study of cytomegalovirus exposure and HLA in healthy donors. General observations from the study: TCR beta chains numbering more than 150 were designated cytomegalovirus-associated. As confirmed in vitro, a few CMV-associated chains were specific for CMV antigens. One later analysis, an examination of the 120 validation repertoires, found that first-cohort TCR clusters tended to co-occur in them.

Sequenced by immunoSEQ multiplex PCR; TCRdb stores in-frame clones only, minus some. The table shows about 130,000 clones, with 90% occurring only once. Concerning this clone itself: Its antigen is unknown.

Germline V CDR1 and CDR2: LNHNV, YYDKDF (reference sequence). There are 13 residues in the CDR3. Trimming removed 6 bases from V and 2 bases from J, with 9 bases in between. The TCR sequence derives from a woman in her 30s in good health and CMV-seropositive. What was sequenced was PBMCs. The chain recombines TRBV15 with TRBJ2-3, with D maybe TRBD1 (5 bases). This CDR3 is CATSSGHTDTQYF. In DNA, the CDR3 is TGTGCCACCAGTTCAGGACACACAGATACGCAGTATTTT.